The 21 T cell receptor beta chains below were found in one sample sequenced in a study of control samples from healthy donors and cancer patients. Generated by immunoSEQ multiplex PCR, the TCRdb table keeps only in-frame clones and is missing some. The table lists about 51,000 clones, approximately 80% of them singletons. Sequenced sample: blood. These receptor sequences come from a man in his 70s in good health.

The gene calls are TRBV5-4 and TRBJ2-3; TRBD2 agrees at 8 bases. Germline V gene data show CDR1 as SGHNT and CDR2 as YYREEE (reference sequence). This CDR3 comprises 19 residues. V dropped 3 bases and J dropped 4; count of bases not matched to a gene: 19. The DNA of the CDR3 is TGTGCCAGCAGCTCCCAGGCCTCGCAGGGTCGGGGGGGAGCAGATACGCAGTATTTT. Encoded protein: CASSSQASQGRGGADTQYF. Full variable domain (remainder filled in from reference TRBV5-4 and TRBJ2-3): ETGVTQSPTHLIKTRGQQVTLRCSSQSGHNTVSWYQQALGQGPQFIFQYYREEENGRGNFPPRFSGLQFPNYSSELNVNALELDDSALYLCASSSQASQGRGGADTQYFGPGTRLTVL.

The gene calls are TRBV11-2 and TRBJ2-1; D unresolved. The CDR3 loop spans 15 amino acids. Germline V CDR1 and CDR2: SGHAT, FQNNGV. Trimming stripped 2 bases from V and 0 bases from J, with 8 bases between. CDR3 in amino acids: CASSLSPFSYNEQFF. The CDR3 region has the DNA TGTGCCAGCAGCTTAAGCCCCTTCTCCTACAATGAGCAGTTCTTC.

The chain joins TRBV5-3 to TRBJ2-7, with TRBD1 matching over 8 bases. TRBV5-3 is reported as an ORF; its role is uncertain. The length of the CDR3 is 15 residues. Trimming removed 4 bases from V and 3 bases from J; junction bases left unmatched: 9. The CDR3 nucleotides read TGTGCCAGAAGCCTAAACCGGGACAGGTTCTACGAGCAGTACTTC. It translates to CARSLNRDRFYEQYF.

The chain carries TRBV6-5 and TRBJ1-1, with D maybe TRBD1 (6 bases). Germline V gene data show CDR1 as MNHEY and CDR2 as SVGAGI. The CDR3 consists of 15 residues. Trimming cost V 6 bases and J 0 bases, with 14 bases left between them. The DNA for the CDR3 is TGTGCCAGCAGCCTTGACAGGCTGATGAACACTGAAGCTTTCTTT. Translation gives CASSLDRLMNTEAFF.

The rearrangement joins TRBV6-1 to TRBJ1-1; D is unresolved. This CDR3 is built from 14 residues. With 3 bases removed from V and 0 bases from J, the gap between germline ends came to 8 bases. Germline-derived CDR1 and CDR2 are MNHNS and SASEGT. The CDR3, as DNA: TGTGCCAGCAGTGACATGGACGTGAACACTGAAGCTTTCTTT. It is translated as CASSDMDVNTEAFF.

This sequence joins TRBV6-6 and TRBJ1-2; D gene unclear. The germline gives CDR1 MNHNY, CDR2 SVGAGI (reference sequence). The CDR3 totals 15 residues. The CDR3 DNA follows: TGTGCTTCTCGTTCCAGCACCGAAGCTAACTATGGCTACACCTTC. The encoded protein is CASRSSTEANYGYTF.

This chain uses TRBV7-9 with TRBJ2-7; tentatively, D is TRBD2 (7 bases). With 5 bases removed from V and 0 bases from J, the gap between germline ends came to 17 bases. CDR1 SEHNR and CDR2 FQNEAQ come from the germline V gene (reference sequence). The CDR3 has 16 amino acids. The CDR3 DNA is TGTGCCAGCAGCGGAGAGGGGGGGGTAACCTCCTACGAGCAGTACTTC. Translation gives CASSGEGGVTSYEQYF.

V usage is TRBV21-1 and J usage is TRBJ2-5; TRBD1, as called in the table, went unchecked against the DNA. TRBV21-1 is a documented pseudogene. The CDR3 sequence is 14 residues long. The chain's CDR3 is CASSKVGPQETQYF. The CDR3 nucleotides read TGTGCCAGCAGCAAAGTTGGGCCCCAAGAGACCCAGTACTTC.

The V gene is TRBV7-7, the J gene TRBJ2-5; 8 positions match TRBD1. With 5 bases clipped from V and 4 bases from J, the junction kept 12 bases outside the gene matches. Germline V CDR1 and CDR2: SSHAT, FNYEAQ (reference sequence). The CDR3 covers 16 residues. CDR3 coding DNA: TGTGCCAGCAGCAATCTAGGCGGACAGGGCTTAGAGACCCAGTACTTC. Translation: CASSNLGGQGLETQYF. The full variable domain, with the rest looked up from reference TRBV7-7 and TRBJ2-5, is GAGVSQSPRYKVTKRGQDVTLRCDPISSHATLYWYQQALGQGPEFLTYFNYEAQPDKSGLPSDRFSAERPEGSISTLTIQRTEQRDSAMYRCASSNLGGQGLETQYFGPGTRLLVL.

This chain joins TRBV15 and TRBJ2-1; 11 bases line up with TRBD2. J was trimmed by 8 bases and V by 0 bases; bases with no gene match: 3. Germline V gene data show CDR1 as LNHNV and CDR2 as YYDKDF (reference sequence). The CDR3 loop spans 15 amino acids. CDR3 nucleotide sequence: TGTGCCACCAGCAGAGAACTAGCGGGAGCCTATGAGCAGTTCTTC. Its protein is CATSRELAGAYEQFF.

The chain uses TRBV7-8 and TRBJ2-7, with D possibly called TRBD1 or TRBD2 (5 bases each). There are 14 residues in the CDR3. Germline lookup yields CDR1 SGHVS and CDR2 FQNEAQ. V was cut by 0 bases and J by 0 bases, with 6 bases left in between. In DNA, the CDR3 is TGTGCCAGCAGCTTAGCGGGGGTCTCCTACGAGCAGTACTTC. This translates into CASSLAGVSYEQYF.

The rearrangement uses TRBV24-1 and TRBJ2-1; 11 nucleotides agree with TRBD2. Germline loops: CDR1 KGHDR, CDR2 SFDVKD. The length of the CDR3 is 16 residues. Trimming at V came to 5 bases and at J to 7 bases, leaving 9 bases not matched to a gene. CDR3 residues: CATSALAGGQGNEQFF. CDR3 sequence (DNA): TGTGCCACCAGTGCTTTAGCGGGAGGGCAGGGGAATGAGCAGTTCTTC.

This clone has only a few counts. The chain is built from TRBV5-4 and TRBJ1-1, with unresolved D. This CDR3 is built from 16 residues. Germline CDR1 and CDR2: SGHNT and YYREEE (reference sequence). Trimming left V 0 bases short and J 4 bases short, with 16 bases between. For the CDR3, the DNA is TGTGCCAGCAGCTTGGATCCCAGCTACATAGTCACTGAAGCTTTCTTT. It yields the protein CASSLDPSYIVTEAFF.

This clone came up a few times. The rearrangement joins TRBV10-3 to TRBJ2-5; D is possibly TRBD1 or TRBD2 (6 bases each). Germline V gene sequence: CDR1 ENHRY, CDR2 SYGVKD. The CDR3 contains 15 residues. V shed 10 bases and J shed 5 bases, with 23 bases lying between them. The CDR3 here is CATNPGAGGRETQYF. Here the CDR3 DNA reads TGTGCCACCAATCCGGGGGCCGGGGGCCGGGAGACCCAGTACTTC.

V and J are TRBV11-2 and TRBJ2-1; D is perhaps TRBD2 (5 bases). V shed 4 bases and J shed 7 bases, with 11 bases lying between them. The CDR3 extends over 13 amino acids. Germline loops: CDR1 SGHAT, CDR2 FQNNGV. The CDR3 here is CASSSPRENEQFF. DNA for the CDR3: TGTGCCAGCAGCTCCCCTAGGGAGAATGAGCAGTTCTTC.

V gene TRBV6-6 combines with J gene TRBJ1-1; 9 nucleotides align to TRBD1. Germline values: CDR1 MNHNY, CDR2 SVGAGI (reference sequence). The CDR3 totals 17 residues. With V trimmed by 5 bases and J by 4 bases, 14 bases remained unmatched. The CDR3 reads CASSPRPGTGTGTEAFF. The DNA of the CDR3 is TGTGCCAGCAGTCCCCGCCCCGGGACAGGGACCGGCACTGAAGCTTTCTTT.

This chain joins TRBV5-1 and TRBJ1-1; D gene uncertain. Germline V lookup: CDR1 SGHRS, CDR2 YFSETQ. The CDR3 runs 13 residues. V was pared by 5 bases and J by 2 bases, with 10 bases between. The CDR3 nucleotides read TGCGCCAGCAGTATAGGGATCAACACTGAAGCTTTCTTT. Translating gives CASSIGINTEAFF.

This chain joins TRBV5-1 and TRBJ2-6; D unclear. This CDR3 is 17 amino acids long. The V end was cut by 1 base, the J end by 0 bases, with 11 bases between. Germline-derived CDR1 and CDR2 are SGHRS and YFSETQ. The CDR3 loop is CASSLQYRYSGANVLTF. CDR3 nucleotides: TGCGCCAGCAGCTTGCAATACAGATACTCTGGGGCCAACGTCCTGACTTTC.

This chain links TRBV12-5 with TRBJ1-5, with 9 bases aligning to TRBD1. In germline, CDR1 is LGHNT, CDR2 FRNRAP. The CDR3 contains 16 residues. V lost 4 bases, J lost 15 bases, and 19 bases stayed unmatched. In DNA form, the CDR3 reads TGTGCTAGTGGTTCGGCTGGTCCGGGACAGGGACCCCCAATGCATTTT. Translation: CASGSAGPGQGPPMHF.

This clone was seen only once. The chain links TRBV28 to TRBJ1-3, with 9 bases aligning to TRBD1. The CDR3 extends over 13 amino acids. V lost 6 bases to trimming and J lost 8 bases; unmatched junction nucleotides: 5. CDR1 and CDR2 from the germline V gene are MDHEN and SYDVKM. CDR3 in DNA: TGTGCCAGCAGCCCGGGACAGGGATACACCATATATTTT. It is translated as CASSPGQGYTIYF.

The chain links TRBV7-6 to TRBJ2-7; 11 positions match TRBD2. J was trimmed by 3 bases and V by 6 bases; bases with no gene match: 22. The CDR3 is made up of 20 amino acids. Germline V CDR1 and CDR2: SGHVS, FNYEAQ. The CDR3 nucleotides read TGTGCCAGCAGACTGGCGGGGGTCTTAGCGGGAGGGCTCTTTTACTACGAGCAGTACTTC. This encodes CASRLAGVLAGGLFYYEQYF.